The 30 T cell receptor beta chains presented below share a single source sample, sequenced in a study of cytomegalovirus exposure and HLA in healthy donors. The PCR contained 60 Vbeta and 13 Jbeta primers. The table came from immunoSEQ multiplex PCR; TCRdb's copy has only in-frame clones and leaves some out. The sample has 150,000 to 250,000 clones; 82% are singletons. Sequences were obtained from PBMCs. The receptors were sampled from a woman aged 45-65 years in good health and CMV-seropositive.

The chain joins TRBV5-4 to TRBJ2-7, with TRBD2 matching 8 bases. The CDR3 is 15 amino acids. The V segment lost 5 bases and the J segment 3 bases; nucleotides outside the gene matches: 10. CDR1 and CDR2 (germline): SGHNT, YYREEE (reference sequence). CDR3 DNA sequence: TGTGCCAGCAGTCAAGGGACTAGTCTGGTCTACGAGCAGTACTTC. Translation: CASSQGTSLVYEQYF.

The chain recombines TRBV11-1 with TRBJ2-7, with D possibly matching TRBD1 (6 bases). CDR3 length equals 14 residues. V shed 5 bases and J shed 0 bases, with 11 bases lying between them. Germline CDR1 SGHAT, CDR2 FQDESV (reference sequence). The CDR3: CASSIGDNSYEQYF. CDR3 nucleotides: TGTGCCAGCAGCATAGGGGACAACTCCTACGAGCAGTACTTC.

CDR3 nucleotide sequence: TGTGCCAGCAGCTCCGGTCTAGCGGGGGTGCGGGAGACCCAGTACTTC. Amino acid sequence: CASSSGLAGVRETQYF. V gene TRBV7-2 combines with J gene TRBJ2-5; 10 bases match TRBD2. The CDR3 length is 16 residues. Unmatched junction bases numbered 10, after V lost 4 bases and J lost 5 bases. CDR1 is SGHTA and CDR2 is FQGNSA in the germline V gene.

The J gene is TRBJ2-7, the V gene TRBV5-6, with D tentatively TRBD2 (5 bases). Between the trimmed V and J ends, which lost 0 bases and 0 bases, there was a span of 7 bases. Germline lookup yields CDR1 SGHDT and CDR2 YYEEEE. This CDR3 comprises 14 residues. The CDR3 sequence is CASSLGGSSYEQYF. The DNA of the CDR3 is TGTGCCAGCAGCTTGGGTGGGAGCTCCTACGAGCAGTACTTC.

This chain uses TRBV10-2 with TRBJ2-7; TRBD2 matches at 11 bases. In germline, CDR1 is WSHSY, CDR2 SAAADI. This CDR3 is built from 17 residues. The junction had 13 bases not matched to a gene; V was cut back by 3 bases and J by 6 bases. CDR3 sequence: CASSDGSLAGVSAEQYF. In DNA, the CDR3 is TGCGCCAGCAGTGACGGTTCACTAGCGGGAGTATCCGCCGAGCAGTACTTC.

This clone has a single count. The J gene is TRBJ2-7, the V gene TRBV28; D gene uncertain. CDR1 is MDHEN and CDR2 is SYDVKM in the germline V gene. The CDR3 loop spans 13 amino acids. V was clipped by 3 bases and J by 5 bases, with 11 bases between them. Here the CDR3 reads CASSFGSQDEQYF. The CDR3 DNA is TGTGCCAGCAGTTTTGGCTCGCAAGACGAGCAGTACTTC.

The J gene is TRBJ2-7, the V gene TRBV28; TRBD1 is a possible D gene (6 bases). Trimming cost V 6 bases and J 1 base, with 16 bases left between them. The length of the CDR3 is 15 residues. In germline, CDR1 is MDHEN, CDR2 SYDVKM. The CDR3 reads CASRQGPQLSYEQYF. In nucleotides, the CDR3 is TGTGCCAGCAGACAGGGACCCCAACTTTCCTACGAGCAGTACTTC.

The chain employs TRBV28 and TRBJ1-5, with 7 bases lining up with TRBD1. The CDR3 spans 15 residues. The germline gives CDR1 MDHEN, CDR2 SYDVKM. Germline trimming cut 5 bases from V and 5 bases from J; bases unmatched to any gene: 9. The CDR3 coding sequence is TGTGCCAGCAGTCCCCGACAGGGTACGGATCAGCCCCAGCATTTT. Translated: CASSPRQGTDQPQHF.

The chain links TRBV6-4 to TRBJ2-3; D may be TRBD1 (5 bases). Trimming took off 0 bases at V and 3 bases at J, with 13 bases between the two ends. The CDR3 is made up of 16 amino acids. CDR1 is MRHNA, CDR2 SNTAGT, per germline. The CDR3 reads CASSDSNGQGTDTQYF. The CDR3 bases are TGTGCCAGCAGTGACTCGAATGGTCAGGGTACAGATACGCAGTATTTT.

The gene calls are TRBV6-6 and TRBJ2-1; 11 positions agree with TRBD1. Trimming at V came to 10 bases and at J to 5 bases, leaving 4 bases not matched to a gene. This CDR3 is built from 13 residues. Germline CDR1 MNHNY, CDR2 SVGAGI (reference sequence). CDR3 bases: TGTGCCACCAGGACAGGGGGCCACAATGAGCAGTTCTTC. Protein: CATRTGGHNEQFF.

This rearrangement joins TRBV15 to TRBJ2-7; tentative D call: TRBD1 (6 bases). Per the germline V gene, CDR1 is LNHNV and CDR2 is YYDKDF (reference sequence). Trimming removed 1 base at V and 5 bases at J, with 18 bases between. The length of the CDR3 is 16 residues. The CDR3 DNA is TGTGCCACCAGCAGAGTTGGTAGAGGCAGGGGAGACGAGCAGTACTTC. Amino acid sequence: CATSRVGRGRGDEQYF.

Here the CDR3 DNA reads TGTGCCAGCAGCATGAGACAGGGCGGAGAGACCCAGTACTTC. As protein: CASSMRQGGETQYF. The rearrangement uses TRBV5-5 and TRBJ2-5, with TRBD1 matching 7 bases. The length of the CDR3 is 14 residues. V lost 4 bases and J lost 4; bases outside the gene matches: 7. Germline V gives CDR1 SGHKS, CDR2 YYEKEE (reference sequence).

The chain combines TRBV15 with TRBJ2-3; a weak D match, TRBD1 (5 bases). Germline-derived CDR1 and CDR2 are LNHNV and YYDKDF (reference sequence). The CDR3 runs 15 residues. Trimming pared 3 bases from V and 3 bases from J, leaving 13 bases between. Here the CDR3 reads CATSSSGFLTDTQYF. Here the CDR3 DNA reads TGTGCCACCAGCAGTTCAGGGTTTTTGACAGATACGCAGTATTTT.

The chain couples TRBV29-1 to TRBJ1-2; 8 bases match TRBD1. Germline trimming cut 5 bases from V and 7 bases from J; bases unmatched to any gene: 9. Germline loops: CDR1 SQVTM, CDR2 ANQGSEA. This CDR3 spans 13 amino acids. The CDR3 nucleotides read TGCAGCGTTCTACAACAACAGGGGGGTGGCTACACCTTC. As protein: CSVLQQQGGGYTF.

This chain links TRBV28 with TRBJ1-5; 11 bases fit TRBD1. With V trimmed by 11 bases and J by 3 bases, 12 bases remained unmatched. Germline-derived CDR1 and CDR2 are MDHEN and SYDVKM. The CDR3 loop spans 16 amino acids. The CDR3 DNA sequence: TGTGCCTGTCGGACAGGGGGCGAAGTTAACAATCAGCCCCAGCATTTT. Its translation is CACRTGGEVNNQPQHF.

The rearrangement links TRBV27 to TRBJ1-1; unclear D gene. CDR1 MNHEY and CDR2 SMNVEV come from the germline V gene (reference sequence). Trimming took off 6 bases at V and 4 bases at J, with 15 bases between the two ends. The CDR3 contains 14 residues. CDR3 sequence: CASSSISIATEAFF. CDR3 in DNA: TGTGCCAGCAGCTCCATTTCTATCGCCACTGAAGCTTTCTTT.

V gene TRBV10-1 combines with J gene TRBJ2-7, with 9 bases lining up with TRBD1. The CDR3 extends over 14 amino acids. The germline V gene encodes CDR1 WNHNN and CDR2 SYGVQD (reference sequence). J was trimmed by 2 bases and V by 5 bases; bases with no gene match: 4. The CDR3 region has the DNA TGCGCCAGCAGTAGGGGACAGGGACCCTACGAGCAGTACTTC. Its translation is CASSRGQGPYEQYF.

The V call is TRBV27, the J call TRBJ2-1; a possible D gene is TRBD1 (5 bases). Germline CDR1 is MNHEY and CDR2 is SMNVEV (reference sequence). CDR3 length equals 16 residues. The V and J ends lost 3 bases and 7 bases respectively, with 19 bases between them. CDR3 bases: TGTGCCAGCAGTTTGGACACCCCAAAAGGTAGGAATGAGCAGTTCTTC. It translates to CASSLDTPKGRNEQFF.

The chain couples TRBV5-1 to TRBJ2-2; D ambiguous. Trimming shortened V by 2 bases and J by 1 base, and 6 bases separated the two germline ends. Germline V lookup: CDR1 SGHRS, CDR2 YFSETQ. The CDR3 sequence is 14 residues long. The CDR3 region is CASSFQQNTGELFF. CDR3 DNA: TGCGCCAGCAGCTTCCAACAGAACACCGGGGAGCTGTTTTTT.

This clone came up a few times. V gene TRBV29-1 combines with J gene TRBJ2-1, with D possibly being TRBD2 (5 bases). With 7 bases removed from V and 2 bases from J, the gap between germline ends came to 15 bases. Germline V gene sequence: CDR1 SQVTM, CDR2 ANQGSEA. CDR3 length equals 14 residues. The CDR3 reads CSASSTGTYNEQFF. CDR3 bases: TGCAGCGCCTCATCAACGGGGACCTACAATGAGCAGTTCTTC.

The rearrangement uses TRBV25-1 and TRBJ1-6; 7 bases agree with TRBD1. J gave up 10 bases and V 8 bases, and 5 bases lay outside the gene matches. There are 12 residues in the CDR3. Per germline, CDR1 MGHDK and CDR2 SYGVNS. Here the CDR3 reads CASARGLSPLHF. CDR3 nucleotides: TGTGCCAGCGCAAGGGGGCTATCACCCCTCCACTTT.

This clone was observed a single time. This chain links TRBV5-4 with TRBJ2-1, with 7 bases fitting TRBD1. Germline lookup yields CDR1 SGHNT and CDR2 YYREEE (reference sequence). CDR3 length equals 17 residues. V trimming: 4 bases; J trimming: 1 base; junction bases outside the gene matches: 11. This CDR3 reads CASSLPTGVRSYNEQFF. For the CDR3, the DNA is TGTGCCAGCAGCCTCCCCACAGGGGTTCGTTCCTACAATGAGCAGTTCTTC.

This clone was recorded only once. The J gene is TRBJ2-3, the V gene TRBV23-1; D may be TRBD2 (6 bases). TRBV23-1 is assigned to the ORF class and has an uncertain function. The V and J ends lost 11 bases and 3 bases respectively, with 21 bases between them. This CDR3 is built from 15 residues. For the CDR3, the DNA is TGCGCCCGCCTGCCCCCTGGGGGAGGTACAGATACGCAGTATTTT. Its translation: CARLPPGGGTDTQYF.

CDR3: CASSSSSDRDRDAFF. The CDR3 nucleotides read TGTGCCAGCTCATCCTCGTCCGACAGGGACAGAGACGCTTTCTTT. The rearrangement joins TRBV18 to TRBJ1-1, with 7 bases lining up with TRBD1. CDR1 KGHSH and CDR2 LQKENI come from the germline V gene. CDR3 length: 15 residues. The junction had 17 bases not matched to a gene; V was cut back by 5 bases and J by 11 bases.

The chain uses TRBV4-3 and TRBJ2-3, with D perhaps matching TRBD2 (6 bases). V lost 1 base and J 2 bases, leaving 10 bases between the germline ends. This CDR3 region has 15 residues. Germline V gene sequence: CDR1 LGHNA, CDR2 YSLEER. Written as DNA, the CDR3 is TGCGCCAGCAGCCAAGGCGGGGAAACCACAGATACGCAGTATTTT. Its translation: CASSQGGETTDTQYF.

Only one count was recorded for this clone. The V and J genes are TRBV5-6 and TRBJ1-1, with TRBD1 identical over 7 bases. The CDR3 loop spans 15 amino acids. With V trimmed by 4 bases and J by 0 bases, 6 bases remained unmatched. Germline CDR1 is SGHDT and CDR2 is YYEEEE. CDR3 residues: CASSGRDSVNTEAFF. The DNA for the CDR3 is TGTGCCAGCAGCGGTCGGGACAGCGTGAACACTGAAGCTTTCTTT.

V is TRBV27 and J is TRBJ2-1; 7 bases match TRBD2. Trimming removed 1 base from V and 5 bases from J; junction bases left unmatched: 5. Germline V gene data show CDR1 as MNHEY and CDR2 as SMNVEV (reference sequence). The CDR3 loop spans 15 amino acids. In DNA, the CDR3 is TGTGCCAGCAGTTTATTGGGAGGGCCGCACAATGAGCAGTTCTTC. Its protein product is CASSLLGGPHNEQFF.

The rearrangement uses TRBV9 and TRBJ2-1, with 7 bases lining up with TRBD1. V gave up 4 bases and J gave up 7 bases; unmatched junction bases: 8. Germline V gene data show CDR1 as SGDLS and CDR2 as YYNGEE. The CDR3 runs 14 residues. The CDR3 DNA reads TGTGCCAGCAGCTCCCCCGCCAGGGGGAATGAGCAGTTCTTC. It encodes CASSSPARGNEQFF.

This chain uses TRBV25-1 with TRBJ2-5; possibly TRBD2 for D (7 bases). The J call is in doubt because the DNA end fits TRBJ2-7 better. The CDR3 extends over 15 amino acids. The germline V gene encodes CDR1 MGHDK and CDR2 SYGVNS. The CDR3 loop is CASSEAAGAPYEQYF. DNA for the CDR3: TGTGCCAGCAGTGAAGCGGCGGGGGCCCCTTACGAGCAGTACTTC.

This clone was observed a few times. This chain uses TRBV5-4 with TRBJ2-7; D might be TRBD2 (6 bases). Germline CDR1 is SGHNT and CDR2 is YYREEE (reference sequence). Trimming removed 6 bases from V and 5 bases from J, with 15 bases in between. There are 13 residues in the CDR3. CDR3 nucleotide sequence: TGTGCCAGCAACAAGGAGGGTGGGGACGAGCAGTACTTC. Encoded protein: CASNKEGGDEQYF.